This T cell receptor beta chain was captured by sequencing in a study of beta chain features in type 1 diabetes. The germline V gene encodes CDR1 SGHRS and CDR2 YFSETQ. The V end lost 4 bases, the J end lost 4 bases, and 12 bases lay between the germline ends. The CDR3 consists of 13 residues. Study-wide findings and caveats: More deletions and fewer insertions at VDJ junctions were seen in type 1 diabetes patients. Small HLA sub-analyses could not settle whether HLA shapes TCRB rearrangement.

Expressed TCRB transcripts were sequenced after all isolated RNA was converted to cDNA. Data came from immunoSEQ multiplex PCR; TCRdb stores just in-frame clones and leaves some out. Among a few hundred thousand clones listed, about 10% were seen once. Comments on this clone: The antigen remains unidentified.

There was one heparinised blood draw per donor, averaging roughly 110 mL. The rearrangement joins TRBV5-1 to TRBJ2-7; D might be TRBD2 (6 bases). Sequencing was carried out using naive CD4+ T cells from blood. This receptor was identified in a woman between 18 and 29 years old in good health. CDR3 region: CASSPLATYEQYF. The CDR3 bases are TGCGCCAGCAGCCCGCTAGCGACTTACGAGCAGTACTTC. The full variable domain, completed using reference TRBV5-1 and TRBJ2-7, is KAGVTQTPRYLIKTRGQQVTLSCSPISGHRSVSWYQQTPGQGLQFLFEYFSETQRNKGNFPGRFSGRQFSNSRSEMNVSTLELGDSALYLCASSPLATYEQYFGPGTRLTVT.